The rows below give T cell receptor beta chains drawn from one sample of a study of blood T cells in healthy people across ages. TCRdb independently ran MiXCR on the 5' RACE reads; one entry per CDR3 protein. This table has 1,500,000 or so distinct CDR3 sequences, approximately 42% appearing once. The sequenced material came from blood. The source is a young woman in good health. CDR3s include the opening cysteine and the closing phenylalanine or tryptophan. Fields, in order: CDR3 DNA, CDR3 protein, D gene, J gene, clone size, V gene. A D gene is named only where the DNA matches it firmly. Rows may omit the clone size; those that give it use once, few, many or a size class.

CDR3 DNA: TGTGCCAGCAGCACCAGGCGGGGAGATCACAATGAGCAGTTCTTC
CDR3 protein: CASSTRRGDHNEQFF
D gene: -
J gene: TRBJ2-1
clone size: few
V gene: TRBV6-2/TRBV6-3

CDR3 DNA: TGTGCCAGCAGCCCCCGACAGGTTAGTCTCTACGAGCAGTACTTC
CDR3 protein: CASSPRQVSLYEQYF
D gene: -
J gene: TRBJ2-7
clone size: -
V gene: TRBV3-1

CDR3 DNA: TGTGCCAGCAGTTTTGGCAGGGCGGGAACCGGGGAGCTGTTTTTT
CDR3 protein: CASSFGRAGTGELFF
D gene: -
J gene: TRBJ2-2
clone size: -
V gene: TRBV12-3/TRBV12-4

CDR3 DNA: TGTGCCAGCAGTTTATCGATTGGCAATGAGCAGTTCTTC
CDR3 protein: CASSLSIGNEQFF
D gene: -
J gene: TRBJ2-1
clone size: few
V gene: TRBV27

CDR3 DNA: TGCGCCAGCAGCTCCTTAGGGGGTTTGGACTATGGCTACACCTTC
CDR3 protein: CASSSLGGLDYGYTF
D gene: -
J gene: TRBJ1-2
clone size: -
V gene: TRBV5-1

CDR3 DNA: TGTGCCATCACGCTCCCGGGCGGGGAGCTGTTTTTT
CDR3 protein: CAITLPGGELFF
D gene: -
J gene: TRBJ2-2
clone size: -
V gene: TRBV12-3/TRBV12-4

CDR3 DNA: TGTGCCAGCAGCTTAAGGGGCGATGACTACACCTTC
CDR3 protein: CASSLRGDDYTF
D gene: -
J gene: TRBJ1-2
clone size: few
V gene: TRBV7-9

CDR3 DNA: TGCAGCGTTAGCCGGGGCGGGGAGCTGTTTTTT
CDR3 protein: CSVSRGGELFF
D gene: -
J gene: TRBJ2-2
clone size: -
V gene: TRBV29-1

CDR3 DNA: TGTGCCAGTAGCGGGAGGGCCAATGAGCAGTTCTTC
CDR3 protein: CASSGRANEQFF
D gene: TRBD2
J gene: TRBJ2-1
clone size: few
V gene: TRBV6-5

CDR3 DNA: TGCGCCAGCAGCCAAGGTAGAGGGAAAGGGCGGAGGGAAGAAAAACTGTTTTTT
CDR3 protein: CASSQGRGKGRREEKLFF
D gene: -
J gene: TRBJ1-4
clone size: -
V gene: TRBV4-3

CDR3 DNA: TGCAGCGGTGGAGACGGCTACGAGCAGTACTTC
CDR3 protein: CSGGDGYEQYF
D gene: -
J gene: TRBJ2-7
clone size: few
V gene: TRBV29-1

CDR3 DNA: TGTGCCGGCTCACCTGGTTTAGGGTGGTACAATGAGCAGTACTTC
CDR3 protein: CAGSPGLGWYNEQYF
D gene: -
J gene: TRBJ2-5
clone size: -
V gene: TRBV18

CDR3 DNA: TGTGCCACCCCGGGGATCGGGGCCTACAATGAGCAGTTCTTC
CDR3 protein: CATPGIGAYNEQFF
D gene: -
J gene: TRBJ2-1
clone size: -
V gene: TRBV21-1

CDR3 DNA: TGTGCCAGCAGCCAAGATTCCCAGCGGGGGGGCGGAACGCAGTATTTT
CDR3 protein: CASSQDSQRGGGTQYF
D gene: TRBD2
J gene: TRBJ2-3
clone size: few
V gene: TRBV4-2

CDR3 DNA: TGTGCCTGCACTTCGGCGGGGAGTAAGGACAATGAGCAGTTCTTC
CDR3 protein: CACTSAGSKDNEQFF
D gene: -
J gene: TRBJ2-1
clone size: -
V gene: TRBV7-2

CDR3 DNA: TGCGCCAGCAGCTTGACCGGGGCTAGAGATACGCAGTATTTT
CDR3 protein: CASSLTGARDTQYF
D gene: -
J gene: TRBJ2-3
clone size: -
V gene: TRBV5-1